This T cell receptor beta chain was identified in a study of cytomegalovirus exposure and HLA in healthy donors. The PCR made use of 60 Vbeta and 13 Jbeta primers. TCRdb keeps only in-frame clones here, not all; method: immunoSEQ multiplex PCR. The data hold 200,000 to 250,000 clones, with around 80% observed a single time. Germline-derived CDR1 and CDR2 are MDHEN and SYDVKM. After removal of 6 bases from V and 7 bases from J, the junction contained 11 bases not matched to a gene. This CDR3 has 14 amino acids. The sequencing sample was made of PBMCs. The origin of this receptor is a man aged 18 to 35 in good health and CMV-seronegative. This chain joins TRBV28 and TRBJ2-7; TRBD1 aligns across 8 bases. The CDR3 DNA reads TGTGCCAGCAGCCCTCCGGGACAGGCCTTTGAGCAGTACTTC. Its translation is CASSPPGQAFEQYF.